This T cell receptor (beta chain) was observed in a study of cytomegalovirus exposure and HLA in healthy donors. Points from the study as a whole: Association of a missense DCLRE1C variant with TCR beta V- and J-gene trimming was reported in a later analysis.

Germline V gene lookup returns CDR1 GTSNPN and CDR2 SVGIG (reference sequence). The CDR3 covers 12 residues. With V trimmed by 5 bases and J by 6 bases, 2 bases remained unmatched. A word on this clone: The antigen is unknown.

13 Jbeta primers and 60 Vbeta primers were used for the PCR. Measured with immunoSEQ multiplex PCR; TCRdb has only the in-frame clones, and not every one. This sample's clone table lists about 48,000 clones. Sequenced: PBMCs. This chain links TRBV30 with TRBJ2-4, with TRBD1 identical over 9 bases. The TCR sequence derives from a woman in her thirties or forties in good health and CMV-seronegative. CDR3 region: CAWGTGSNIQYF. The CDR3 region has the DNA TGTGCCTGGGGGACAGGGTCAAACATTCAGTACTTC.